Presented here are 20 T cell receptor beta chains from one specimen sequenced in a study of blood T cell repertoires in COVID-19 (dated by TCRdb to about 2020). To prepare the library, the immunoSEQ multiplex PCR assay was applied. What TCRdb holds here is the immuneACCESS table cut down to in-frame rearrangements. Part of the clones is not present; checked against another copy, under half of the missing clones reflect an unresolved V gene, and the others are unexplained. Recorded for this sample are about 190,000 clones; around nine tenths of them occurred a single time. 5.5% to 7% of the sample is held by the ten biggest clonotypes. The sample was peripheral blood. The receptors were sampled from a woman aged 40-49 years who had recovered from COVID-19.

The chain joins TRBV5-6 to TRBJ1-2; 10 nucleotides match TRBD1. V was pared by 1 base and J by 4 bases, with 4 bases of the junction left unmatched. CDR3 length: 15 residues. Germline-derived CDR1 and CDR2 are SGHDT and YYEEEE. The DNA for the CDR3 is TGTGCCAGCAGCTTGATAGACAGGGGGCCCTATGGCTACACCTTC. As protein: CASSLIDRGPYGYTF.

CDR3 protein: CASSPTRAVQMEAYEQYF. The CDR3 bases are TGCGCCAGCAGCCCTACGCGGGCAGTCCAAATGGAGGCCTACGAGCAGTACTTC. The chain is built from TRBV23-1 and TRBJ2-7; D might be TRBD2 (5 bases). TRBV23-1 is assigned to the ORF class and has an uncertain function. The CDR3 extends over 18 amino acids. The germline V and J ends were trimmed by 6 bases and 2 bases, with 26 bases remaining between them.

The V and J genes are TRBV19 and TRBJ1-5, with a weak D call TRBD1 (6 bases). Trimming left V 3 bases short and J 7 bases short, with 13 bases between. CDR3 length: 14 residues. Germline CDR1 LNHDA, CDR2 SQIVND (reference sequence). CDR3 sequence reads: CASSILDSRQPQHF. The CDR3 DNA reads as TGTGCCAGTAGTATCTTGGACAGCAGGCAGCCCCAGCATTTT.

The chain recombines TRBV18 with TRBJ1-2; no clear D gene. The CDR3 totals 14 residues. In germline, CDR1 is KGHSH, CDR2 LQKENI. V was shortened by 2 bases and J by 0 bases, with 7 bases between the two germline ends. The CDR3 DNA reads TGTGCCAGCTCACCATCGGGTACTAACTATGGCTACACCTTC. Translating it yields CASSPSGTNYGYTF. The full variable domain, with the rest looked up from reference TRBV18 and TRBJ1-2, is NAGVMQNPRHLVRRRGQEARLRCSPMKGHSHVYWYRQLPEEGLKFMVYLQKENIIDESGMPKERFSAEFPKEGPSILRIQQVVRGDSAAYFCASSPSGTNYGYTFGSGTRLTVV.

The rearrangement links TRBV7-6 to TRBJ2-7; 11 nucleotides match TRBD1. This CDR3 contains 15 residues. The V gene's germline CDR1 is SGHVS and CDR2 FNYEAQ. After removal of 1 base from V and 7 bases from J, the junction contained 6 bases not matched to a gene. The CDR3 DNA reads as TGTGCCAGCAGCTTAGGCATGGGGACAGGGGGGGAGCAGTACTTC. Amino acid sequence: CASSLGMGTGGEQYF.

The chain links TRBV7-2 to TRBJ2-3; 11 bases are a match to TRBD2. CDR1 is SGHTA, CDR2 FQGNSA, per germline. This CDR3 contains 16 residues. Trimming removed 6 bases from V and 3 bases from J; junction bases left unmatched: 8. The CDR3 is CASRSGLAGGTDTQYF. The CDR3 DNA is TGTGCCAGCAGAAGCGGCCTAGCGGGAGGTACAGATACGCAGTATTTT.

V and J are TRBV7-2 and TRBJ1-2; 9 bases match TRBD1. Germline V lookup: CDR1 SGHTA, CDR2 FQGNSA. The V and J ends lost 5 bases and 6 bases, in that order; junction bases with no gene match: 10. The CDR3 sequence is 15 residues long. The CDR3 sequence: CASSLIPGQGNGYTF. The DNA for the CDR3 is TGTGCCAGCAGCCTAATACCGGGACAGGGAAATGGCTACACCTTC.

The V and J genes are TRBV5-1 and TRBJ1-1; a possible D gene is TRBD1 (6 bases). CDR3 size: 15 residues. V was trimmed by 1 base and J by 3 bases, leaving 13 bases between them. The germline V gene encodes CDR1 SGHRS and CDR2 YFSETQ. CDR3 region: CASSLLGGQDTEAFF. CDR3 bases: TGCGCCAGCAGCTTGTTGGGGGGGCAGGACACTGAAGCTTTCTTT. The full variable domain, its missing parts supplied by reference TRBV5-1 and TRBJ1-1, is KAGVTQTPRYLIKTRGQQVTLSCSPISGHRSVSWYQQTPGQGLQFLFEYFSETQRNKGNFPGRFSGRQFSNSRSEMNVSTLELGDSALYLCASSLLGGQDTEAFFGQGTRLTVV.

This sequence joins TRBV27 and TRBJ1-2; D uncertain. This CDR3 is built from 14 residues. CDR1 and CDR2 from the germline V gene are MNHEY and SMNVEV (reference sequence). Trimming left V 6 bases short and J 4 bases short, with 15 bases between. The CDR3 DNA is TGTGCCAGCAGCCCTCGGACGGAGGCCTATGGCTACACCTTC. It specifies CASSPRTEAYGYTF.

CDR3 loop: CASSYSGQGNQPQHF. The CDR3 DNA sequence: TGTGCCAGCAGTTACTCGGGACAGGGGAATCAGCCCCAGCATTTT. V gene TRBV6-5 combines with J gene TRBJ1-5, with TRBD1 matching 10 bases. Germline-derived CDR1 and CDR2 are MNHEY and SVGAGI. This CDR3 has 15 amino acids. V trimming: 0 bases; J trimming: 4 bases; junction bases outside the gene matches: 0.

This rearrangement joins TRBV4-2 to TRBJ1-2, with 9 bases identical to TRBD1. This CDR3 contains 19 residues. Germline V gives CDR1 LGHNA, CDR2 YNFKEQ. V trimming: 3 bases; J trimming: 2 bases; junction bases outside the gene matches: 16. The CDR3 reads CASSHSNSGTGKPNYGYTF. CDR3 sequence (DNA): TGTGCCAGCAGCCACTCGAACTCCGGGACAGGGAAACCGAACTATGGCTACACCTTC.

J is TRBJ2-3 and V is TRBV24-1; no clear D gene. The CDR3 has 11 residues. Germline CDR1 reads KGHDR; CDR2 reads SFDVKD. V was clipped by 6 bases and J by 2 bases, with 2 bases between them. The CDR3 sequence is CATSYTDTQYF. CDR3 bases: TGTGCCACCAGTTACACAGATACGCAGTATTTT.

The chain is built from TRBV18 and TRBJ1-2; D is unresolved. Trimming removed 3 bases from V and 2 bases from J, with 13 bases in between. The CDR3 has 15 residues. Looked up from germline, CDR1 is KGHSH and CDR2 is LQKENI. As DNA, the CDR3 is TGTGCCAGCTCACCCCTGGAAACACTAAACTATGGCTACACCTTC. This translates into CASSPLETLNYGYTF.

The chain employs TRBV29-1 and TRBJ1-3; D gene unclear. The V end lost 1 base, the J end lost 4 bases, and 14 bases lay between the germline ends. This CDR3 has 15 residues. Germline V gene sequence: CDR1 SQVTM, CDR2 ANQGSEA. As DNA, the CDR3 is TGCAGCGTTGAAGGGGGAGGGAAATTCGGAAACACCATATATTTT. Its translation is CSVEGGGKFGNTIYF.

The chain links TRBV18 to TRBJ2-3, with a tentative D call TRBD2 (6 bases). From germline, CDR1 is KGHSH and CDR2 LQKENI. V was cut by 6 bases and J by 8 bases, with 18 bases left in between. The length of the CDR3 is 14 residues. The CDR3: CASSESQSGGTQYF. As DNA, the CDR3 is TGTGCCAGCTCCGAAAGTCAGTCCGGGGGTACGCAGTATTTT. Using reference TRBV18 and TRBJ2-3 for the parts outside the CDR3, the full variable domain is NAGVMQNPRHLVRRRGQEARLRCSPMKGHSHVYWYRQLPEEGLKFMVYLQKENIIDESGMPKERFSAEFPKEGPSILRIQQVVRGDSAAYFCASSESQSGGTQYFGPGTRLTVL.

With respect to this clone: At one end, the junction sequence differs from germline, possibly due to a read error. This chain links TRBV27 with TRBJ2-2; possibly TRBD2 for D (6 bases). Germline CDR1 and CDR2: MNHEY and SMNVEV (reference sequence). This CDR3 spans 15 amino acids. In nucleotides, the CDR3 is TGTACCAGCAGTTTACTAGCCGTATTAACCGGGGAGCTGTTTTTT. Amino acid sequence: CTSSLLAVLTGELFF.

This chain joins TRBV3-1 (or the pseudogene TRBV3-2) and TRBJ1-3; D possibly corresponds to TRBD1 (6 bases). V was trimmed by 4 bases and J by 4 bases, leaving 17 bases between them. From germline, CDR1 is LGHDT and CDR2 YNNKEL (reference sequence). The CDR3 runs 16 residues. The CDR3 sequence is CASSPGGGASGNTIYF. CDR3 nucleotide sequence: TGTGCCAGCAGCCCCGGTGGGGGGGCGTCCGGAAACACCATATATTTT.

V usage is TRBV30 and J usage is TRBJ2-1; 9 positions agree with TRBD2. V was pared by 1 base and J by 5 bases, with 6 bases of the junction left unmatched. The CDR3 is 15 residues long. Per germline, CDR1 GTSNPN and CDR2 SVGIG (reference sequence). The DNA for the CDR3 is TGTGCCTGGAGTGGGGTGGCGGGAGGGCACAATGAGCAGTTCTTC. It is translated as CAWSGVAGGHNEQFF.

The chain combines TRBV6-1 with TRBJ1-1; the D gene is possibly TRBD1 (6 bases). V lost 3 bases and J lost 3, with 17 bases in between. CDR1 is MNHNS, CDR2 SASEGT, per germline. CDR3 length: 16 amino acids. The CDR3 region has the DNA TGTGCCAGCAGTGATGGGGGGGCATCGGGGCACACTGAAGCTTTCTTT. Protein product: CASSDGGASGHTEAFF.

In its sample, this clone was seen once. The chain combines TRBV19 with TRBJ2-1; D possibly corresponds to TRBD1 (5 bases). The CDR3 runs 15 residues. Germline loops: CDR1 LNHDA, CDR2 SQIVND (reference sequence). V dropped 3 bases and J dropped 3 bases, with 12 bases sitting between them. The chain's CDR3 is CASSIPDTLYNEQFF. CDR3 DNA: TGTGCCAGTAGTATCCCGGACACCCTCTACAATGAGCAGTTCTTC.